The clone carrying this T cell receptor beta chain was detected a few times. These data are taken from a study of early T cells in non-severe SARS-CoV-2 infection. TCRdb redid the calling of the 5' RACE reads with MiXCR, one entry per CDR3 protein. The sample has tens of thousands of distinct CDR3 sequences; 20% to 25% are singletons. The CDR3 length is 13 residues. V was trimmed by 4 bases and J by 7 bases, leaving 8 bases between them. Germline loops: CDR1 LGHDT, CDR2 YNNKEL (reference sequence). The material was whole blood, obtained at baseline. The clonotype was recovered from an adult who was a healthcare worker with PCR-confirmed SARS-CoV-2 infection or an uninfected control (not recorded which). The chain joins TRBV3-1 to TRBJ1-6; D unclear. The CDR3 here is CASSPDTNSPLHF. The CDR3 nucleotides are TGTGCCAGCAGCCCCGACACCAATTCACCCCTCCACTTT.